A selection of T cell receptor beta chains follows, all from one sample in a study of T-cell reconstitution after alpha-beta-depleted transplantation in children. TCRdb re-called the PCR reads through MiXCR, storing one row per CDR3 protein. Of roughly 310,000 distinct CDR3 sequences in the sample, roughly 25% were seen once. The sample in question was PBMCs, mostly from graft donor cells, obtained 180 days after TCRalphabeta/CD19-depleted stem cell transplant. These receptors were taken from a male patient younger than 18 who had a stem cell transplant for acute lymphoblastic leukemia, so the T cells may come from the graft donor. Each CDR3 is given with its conserved first and last residue. A D gene is named only where the DNA matches it firmly. Some rows have no size entry. The others give once, few or many, or a class for an expanded clone.

NA,TRBV5-1,TRBJ2-1,NA,CASSSRTLVYNEQFF,TGCGCCAGCAGCAGCCGTACACTAGTTTACAATGAGCAGTTCTTC
NA,TRBV9,TRBJ2-1,NA,CASSPYSLPRGYNEQFF,TGTGCCAGCAGCCCTTACTCCCTCCCAAGGGGGTACAATGAGCAGTTCTTC
NA,TRBV14,TRBJ1-3,few,CASSQVAGDYSGNTIYF,TGTGCCAGCAGCCAAGTAGCGGGAGACTACTCTGGAAACACCATATATTTT
NA,TRBV15,TRBJ2-6,NA,CATSRDLRDSGANVLTF,TGTGCCACCAGCAGAGATTTAAGAGACTCTGGGGCCAACGTCCTGACTTTC
NA,TRBV18,TRBJ2-1,NA,CASSPGQNNEQFF,TGTGCCAGCTCACCAGGGCAGAACAATGAGCAGTTCTTC
NA,TRBV7-3,TRBJ2-5,NA,CASSHLGWDQTQYF,TGTGCCAGCAGCCACTTGGGCTGGGATCAGACCCAGTACTTC
NA,TRBV20-1,TRBJ2-3,few,CSATKRRDTDTQYF,TGCAGTGCTACAAAGAGGAGGGACACAGATACGCAGTATTTT
TRBD1,TRBV7-6,TRBJ2-5,few,CASSLAWDREYQETQYF,TGTGCCAGCAGCTTAGCCTGGGACAGGGAGTATCAAGAGACCCAGTACTTC
TRBD2,TRBV20-1,TRBJ2-1,NA,CSASSGLVINEQFF,TGCAGTGCTAGTTCAGGACTAGTGATCAATGAGCAGTTCTTC
TRBD2,TRBV11-2,TRBJ2-5,NA,CASSLLNGRYQETQYF,TGTGCCAGCAGCTTACTGAACGGGAGGTACCAAGAGACCCAGTACTTC
TRBD1,TRBV5-1,TRBJ1-1,NA,CASSYHRGTEAFF,TGCGCCAGCAGCTACCACAGGGGCACTGAAGCTTTCTTT
TRBD2,TRBV20-1,TRBJ2-5,few,CSASGLAGIQETQYF,TGCAGTGCTTCGGGACTAGCGGGGATTCAAGAGACCCAGTACTTC
TRBD1,TRBV12-3/TRBV12-4,TRBJ2-7,NA,CASSFSFGTAYYEQYF,TGTGCCAGCAGTTTTTCTTTCGGGACAGCGTACTACGAGCAGTACTTC
TRBD1,TRBV7-2,TRBJ1-2,NA,CASSRTGQALYGYTF,TGTGCCAGCAGCCGTACGGGACAGGCTCTTTATGGCTACACCTTC
TRBD1,TRBV7-3,TRBJ2-3,NA,CASSPRVGQGSADTQYF,TGTGCCAGCAGCCCCCGTGTGGGACAGGGGTCCGCAGATACGCAGTATTTT
NA,TRBV5-6,TRBJ2-1,NA,CASSLPFSRTYNEQFF,TGTGCCAGCAGCCTGCCCTTCTCGCGGACCTACAATGAGCAGTTCTTC